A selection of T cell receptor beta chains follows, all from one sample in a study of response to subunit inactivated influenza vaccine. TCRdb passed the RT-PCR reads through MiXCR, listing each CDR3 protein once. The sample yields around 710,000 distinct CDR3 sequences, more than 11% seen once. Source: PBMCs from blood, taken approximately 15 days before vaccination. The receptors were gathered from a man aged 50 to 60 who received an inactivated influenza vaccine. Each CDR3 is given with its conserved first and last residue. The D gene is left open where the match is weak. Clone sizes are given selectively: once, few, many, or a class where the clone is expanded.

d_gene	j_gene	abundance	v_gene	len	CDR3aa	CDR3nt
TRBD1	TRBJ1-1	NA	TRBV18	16	CASSPTVGTANTEAFF	TGTGCCAGCTCACCGACGGTAGGGACAGCGAACACTGAAGCTTTCTTT
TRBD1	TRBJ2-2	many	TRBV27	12	CASRQGAGELFF	TGTGCCAGCAGACAGGGGGCCGGGGAGCTGTTTTTT
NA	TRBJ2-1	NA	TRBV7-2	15	CASSPRRGSYNEQFF	TGTGCCAGCAGCCCCCGTCGGGGATCCTACAATGAGCAGTTCTTC
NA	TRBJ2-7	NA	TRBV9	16	CASSVDPGAANYEQYF	TGTGCCAGCAGCGTAGACCCAGGGGCCGCGAACTACGAGCAGTACTTC
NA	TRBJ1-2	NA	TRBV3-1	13	CASSTTRDGGYTF	TGTGCCAGCAGCACGACCCGGGACGGTGGCTACACCTTC
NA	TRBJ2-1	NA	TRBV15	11	CATSRLNEQFF	TGTGCCACCAGCAGATTGAATGAGCAGTTCTTC
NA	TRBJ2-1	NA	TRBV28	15	CASSSPRGAINEQFF	TGTGCCAGCAGTTCCCCGCGCGGGGCCATCAATGAGCAGTTCTTC
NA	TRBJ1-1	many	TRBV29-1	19	CSVEMGTPRRGPPGTEAFF	TGCAGCGTTGAAATGGGAACTCCCCGACGGGGACCGCCTGGGACTGAAGCTTTCTTT
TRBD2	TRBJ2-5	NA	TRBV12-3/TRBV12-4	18	CASSLRGTSGGPQETQYF	TGTGCCAGCAGTTTAAGGGGAACTAGCGGGGGTCCCCAAGAGACCCAGTACTTC
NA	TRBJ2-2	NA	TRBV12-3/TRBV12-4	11	CASTKSWELFF	TGTGCCAGCACCAAGTCCTGGGAGCTGTTTTTT
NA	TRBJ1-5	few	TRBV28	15	CASSSLRTGDQPQHF	TGTGCCAGCAGTTCCCTGAGGACTGGGGATCAGCCCCAGCATTTT
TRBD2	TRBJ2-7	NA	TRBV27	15	CASSPGGGRNYEQYF	TGTGCCAGCAGTCCCGGCGGCGGGAGGAACTACGAGCAGTACTTC
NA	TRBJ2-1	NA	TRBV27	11	CASRTYDEQFF	TGTGCCAGCAGAACGTACGATGAGCAGTTCTTC
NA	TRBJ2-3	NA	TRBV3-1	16	CASSQAFVSGTDTQYF	TGTGCCAGCAGCCAAGCCTTTGTGTCTGGGACAGATACGCAGTATTTT
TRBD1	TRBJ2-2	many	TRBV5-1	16	CASSITGQGKTGELFF	TGCGCCAGCAGCATAACCGGACAGGGGAAAACCGGGGAGCTGTTTTTT
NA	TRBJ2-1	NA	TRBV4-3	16	CASSHTGTLSYNEQFF	TGCGCCAGCAGCCATACCGGGACCCTCTCCTACAATGAGCAGTTCTTC
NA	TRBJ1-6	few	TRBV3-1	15	CASSQEGRTNSPLHF	TGTGCCAGCAGCCAAGAGGGCAGAACCAATTCACCCCTCCACTTT
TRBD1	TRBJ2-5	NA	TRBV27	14	CASSQGALEETQYF	TGTGCCAGCAGTCAGGGGGCTTTGGAAGAGACCCAGTACTTC
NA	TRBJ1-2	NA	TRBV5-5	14	CASSPPFDSSGYTF	TGTGCCAGCAGCCCACCATTCGACAGTAGTGGCTACACCTTC
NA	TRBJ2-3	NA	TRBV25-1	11	CATLWADTQYF	TGTGCCACCCTCTGGGCCGATACGCAGTATTTT
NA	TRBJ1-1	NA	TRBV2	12	CASQQVNTEAFF	TGTGCCAGCCAGCAGGTAAACACTGAAGCTTTCTTT
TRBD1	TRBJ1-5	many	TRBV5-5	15	CASSLGVAGGQPQHF	TGTGCCAGCAGCTTGGGGGTGGCAGGGGGGCAGCCCCAGCATTTT
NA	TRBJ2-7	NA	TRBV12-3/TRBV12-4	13	CASPGPRDDEQYF	TGTGCCAGTCCGGGCCCCAGGGACGACGAGCAGTACTTC
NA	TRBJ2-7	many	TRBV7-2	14	CASSLRELAYEQYF	TGTGCCAGCAGCTTACGTGAGTTAGCCTACGAGCAGTACTTC
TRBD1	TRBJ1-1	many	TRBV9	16	CASSAGTASMNTEAFF	TGTGCCAGCAGCGCTGGGACAGCTAGCATGAACACTGAAGCTTTCTTT
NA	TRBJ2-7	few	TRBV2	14	CASSESWVSYEQYF	TGTGCCAGCAGTGAATCATGGGTGTCCTACGAGCAGTACTTC
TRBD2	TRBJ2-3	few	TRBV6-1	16	CASSHYAGGTTDTQYF	TGTGCCAGCAGCCACTATGCGGGGGGGACCACAGATACGCAGTATTTT
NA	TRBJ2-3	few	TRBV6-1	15	CASSLSGLTTDTQYF	TGTGCCAGCAGTCTCTCCGGACTCACCACAGATACGCAGTATTTT
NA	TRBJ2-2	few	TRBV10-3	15	CAISESGAQYGELFF	TGTGCCATCAGTGAGTCTGGGGCACAGTACGGGGAGCTGTTTTTT
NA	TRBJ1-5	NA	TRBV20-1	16	CSAREVGRPRNQPQHF	TGCAGTGCTAGAGAGGTCGGTAGACCGAGAAATCAGCCCCAGCATTTT
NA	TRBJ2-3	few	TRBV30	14	CAWDAGPLPDTQYF	TGTGCCTGGGATGCCGGGCCCCTGCCCGATACGCAGTATTTT
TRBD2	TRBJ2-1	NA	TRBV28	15	CASSFTRTSGGEQFF	TGTGCCAGCAGTTTCACGCGGACTAGCGGCGGTGAGCAGTTCTTC
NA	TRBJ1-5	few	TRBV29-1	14	CSVVTGTSNQPQHF	TGCAGCGTTGTTACGGGAACGAGCAATCAGCCCCAGCATTTT
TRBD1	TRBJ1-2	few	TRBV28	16	CASSFPTGQGNYGYTF	TGTGCCAGCAGCTTCCCGACGGGACAGGGGAACTATGGCTACACCTTC
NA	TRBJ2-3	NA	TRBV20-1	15	CSASGRRGTTDTQYF	TGCAGTGCCTCAGGTCGACGCGGCACCACAGATACGCAGTATTTT
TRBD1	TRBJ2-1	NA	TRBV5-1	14	CASSLPGQVHEQFF	TGCGCCAGCAGCTTACCGGGACAGGTCCATGAGCAGTTCTTC
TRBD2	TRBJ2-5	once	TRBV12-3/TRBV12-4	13	CVSRLAGGETQYF	TGTGTCAGCCGCCTAGCGGGAGGTGAGACCCAGTACTTC
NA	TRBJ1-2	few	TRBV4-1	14	CASSQNPPEYGYTF	TGCGCCAGCAGCCAGAATCCGCCCGAATATGGCTACACCTTC
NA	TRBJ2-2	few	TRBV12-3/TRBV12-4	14	CASSFGGIGGELFF	TGTGCCAGCAGTTTCGGTGGGATTGGTGGGGAGCTGTTTTTT
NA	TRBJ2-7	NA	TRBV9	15	CASSPEPSLAYEQYF	TGTGCCAGCAGCCCCGAGCCGTCGTTGGCCTACGAGCAGTACTTC
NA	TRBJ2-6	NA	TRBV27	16	CASSLLGTGGANVLTF	TGTGCCAGCAGTTTACTGGGGACGGGTGGGGCCAACGTCCTGACTTTC
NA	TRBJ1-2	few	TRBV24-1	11	CATSDFSGYTF	TGTGCCACCAGTGATTTCAGCGGCTACACCTTC